The 19 T cell receptor beta chains reported below all come from one sample, sequenced in a study of shared clonotypes between healthy human individuals. Profiled with immunoSEQ multiplex PCR; TCRdb holds only in-frame clones, not every one. The data hold around 1.1 million clones, with 70% to 80% observed a single time. What was sequenced was memory CD4+ T cells from PBMCs. The subset here: CD45RA-negative fraction. All receptors derive from a man aged 18 to 30 in good health. Some clones in this sample may be carry-over from other donors' samples.

The chain recombines TRBV9 with TRBJ2-3; D gene ambiguous. This CDR3 region has 14 residues. CDR1 is SGDLS and CDR2 is YYNGEE in the germline V gene. The V end was cut by 0 bases, the J end by 4 bases, with 9 bases between. The CDR3 coding sequence is TGTGCCAGCAGCGTAGCACCCGTGGCAGATACGCAGTATTTT. Translation: CASSVAPVADTQYF.

The chain employs TRBV9 and TRBJ2-3; 7 bases line up with TRBD2. With 0 bases clipped from V and 3 bases from J, the junction kept 10 bases outside the gene matches. The CDR3 extends over 17 amino acids. The germline CDR1 and CDR2 sequences are SGDLS and YYNGEE. In DNA form, the CDR3 reads TGTGCCAGCAGCGTAGCGTCGCGCGGGAGTAGGACAGATACGCAGTATTTT. Its translation: CASSVASRGSRTDTQYF.

This sequence joins TRBV5-4 and TRBJ2-2; 11 nucleotides agree with TRBD1. The V gene end was trimmed by 0 bases and the J gene end by 5 bases; junction bases not matched to a gene: 0. The CDR3 totals 15 residues. Germline values: CDR1 SGHNT, CDR2 YYREEE (reference sequence). CDR3 region: CASSLGDRGTGELFF. Here the CDR3 DNA reads TGTGCCAGCAGCTTGGGGGACAGGGGGACCGGGGAGCTGTTTTTT.

For this clone: With a far larger clone one base away, a read error is the likely cause. This sample includes further DNA sequences coding for the same CDR3. This chain uses TRBV11-3 with TRBJ2-1; 13 bases agree with TRBD2. Trimming took 4 bases from V and 5 from J; bases not matched to a gene: 2. The CDR3 is 15 residues long. Germline CDR1 and CDR2: SGHNT and YENEEA. The CDR3 spells CASSSGLAGNNEQFF. DNA of the CDR3: TGTGCCAGCAGCTCGGGACTAGCGGGAAACAATGAGCAGTTCTTC.

Details on this clone: This clone may be a read error of a much larger clone one base away. The chain links TRBV5-5 to TRBJ1-4; perhaps TRBD1 as D (6 bases). CDR1 and CDR2 from the germline V gene are SGHKS and YYEKEE (reference sequence). CDR3 length equals 14 residues. The CDR3 coding sequence is TGTGCCAGCAGATTGGTACAGGGCGGTGAAAAACTGTTTTTT. This codes for CASRLVQGGEKLFF.

The J gene is TRBJ2-5, the V gene TRBV4-2; 13 bases are shared with TRBD2. The CDR3 is made up of 18 amino acids. With V trimmed by 3 bases and J by 3 bases, 10 bases remained unmatched. CDR1 is LGHNA, CDR2 YNFKEQ, per germline. The CDR3 is CASSQAGLAGLGEETQYF. Written as DNA, the CDR3 is TGTGCCAGCAGCCAGGCGGGACTAGCGGGGCTTGGCGAAGAGACCCAGTACTTC.

This clone came up a few times. The chain has TRBV5-4 and TRBJ2-7; possibly TRBD1 for D (6 bases). This CDR3 comprises 14 residues. The germline CDR1 and CDR2 sequences are SGHNT and YYREEE (reference sequence). Trimming cost V 1 base and J 5 bases, with 13 bases left between them. The CDR3 reads CASSLLQGNHEQYF. The CDR3 DNA follows: TGTGCCAGCAGCTTGCTTCAGGGGAACCACGAGCAGTACTTC.

In its sample, this clone was seen a few times. The chain carries TRBV9 and TRBJ2-1; the D gene is possibly TRBD2 (6 bases). This CDR3 has 15 amino acids. The germline V gene has CDR1 SGDLS and CDR2 YYNGEE. V lost 0 bases and J 8 bases, leaving 15 bases between the germline ends. CDR3 DNA sequence: TGTGCCAGCAGCGTAGGCGGGGCAGGCAGCGATGAGCAGTTCTTC. This translates into CASSVGGAGSDEQFF.

This rearrangement joins TRBV11-2 to TRBJ2-5; 9 bases match TRBD2. Germline CDR1 reads SGHAT; CDR2 reads FQNNGV. The V segment lost 0 bases and the J segment 6 bases; nucleotides outside the gene matches: 8. The CDR3 runs to 16 residues. CDR3 nucleotides: TGTGCCAGCAGCTTAGAAAGCGCGGGAGGGCATCAGACCCAGTACTTC. Translating it yields CASSLESAGGHQTQYF.

This sequence joins TRBV10-1 and TRBJ2-2; 9 nucleotides agree with TRBD1. CDR1 WNHNN and CDR2 SYGVQD come from the germline V gene (reference sequence). The J segment lost 4 bases and the V segment lost 6 bases, leaving 3 bases of the junction unmatched. The CDR3 has 14 residues. The CDR3 protein is CASRGDRATGELFF. CDR3 sequence (DNA): TGCGCCAGCAGGGGGGACAGGGCCACCGGGGAGCTGTTTTTT.

The CDR3 sequence is CASSLIPTSGRAAQYF. Written as DNA, the CDR3 is TGTGCCAGCAGTTTAATCCCGACTAGCGGGAGGGCCGCGCAGTATTTT. V is TRBV28 and J is TRBJ2-3, with TRBD2 matching over 14 bases. V was pared by 2 bases and J by 10 bases, with 8 bases of the junction left unmatched. Germline assignment: CDR1 MDHEN and CDR2 SYDVKM. The CDR3 is 16 amino acids.

This sequence joins TRBV5-1 and TRBJ2-6, with TRBD1 matching over 9 bases. This CDR3 region has 16 residues. Unmatched junction bases numbered 6, after V lost 5 bases and J lost 3 bases. Germline V gives CDR1 SGHRS, CDR2 YFSETQ. The CDR3 region is CASRVGQGNGANVLTF. The CDR3 bases are TGCGCCAGCAGGGTTGGACAGGGGAATGGGGCCAACGTCCTGACTTTC.

The chain joins TRBV5-1 to TRBJ1-1; unclear D gene. Looked up from germline, CDR1 is SGHRS and CDR2 is YFSETQ. V lost 0 bases and J lost 0, with 6 bases in between. The CDR3 has 14 residues. The CDR3 loop is CASSLVSVNTEAFF. DNA for the CDR3: TGCGCCAGCAGCTTGGTGTCGGTGAACACTGAAGCTTTCTTT.

This chain joins TRBV28 and TRBJ2-7; perhaps TRBD1 as D (5 bases). Germline CDR1 reads MDHEN; CDR2 reads SYDVKM. Trimming removed 6 bases from V and 0 bases from J, with 24 bases in between. CDR3 length: 18 amino acids. CDR3 DNA sequence: TGTGCCAGCAGCCCTTGGACACCTCCGAGCTGGGGCTCCTACGAGCAGTACTTC. Amino acid sequence: CASSPWTPPSWGSYEQYF.

This chain's CDR3 is CASSLRLNEQFF. The CDR3 nucleotides are TGTGCCAGCAGTTTACGGCTTAATGAGCAGTTCTTC. The chain has TRBV28 and TRBJ2-1; D unclear. The germline V gene has CDR1 MDHEN and CDR2 SYDVKM. CDR3 length: 12 amino acids. Trimming took 2 bases from V and 7 from J, leaving 6 bases between them.

This clone showed up just a few times. This same CDR3 is encoded by further DNA sequences in the sample. The rearrangement links TRBV7-9 to TRBJ1-2; TRBD1 is a possible D gene (5 bases). This CDR3 spans 14 amino acids. Per germline, CDR1 SEHNR and CDR2 FQNEAQ (reference sequence). V lost 2 bases, J lost 2 bases, and 9 bases lay in between. CDR3 sequence (DNA): TGTGCCAGCAGCTTAACTCCAGGGAACTATGGCTACACCTTC. Amino acid sequence: CASSLTPGNYGYTF.

On this clone itself: The sample carries other DNA sequences with the same CDR3. This rearrangement joins TRBV28 to TRBJ2-7, with TRBD1 matching over 7 bases. The CDR3 is made up of 13 amino acids. J was trimmed by 2 bases and V by 7 bases; bases with no gene match: 5. Germline V lookup: CDR1 MDHEN, CDR2 SYDVKM. The DNA for the CDR3 is TGTGCCAGCACGAGGGACAGAACCTACGAGCAGTACTTC. As protein: CASTRDRTYEQYF.

The chain recombines TRBV4-1 with TRBJ2-5; D unresolved. Germline CDR1 reads MGHRA; CDR2 reads YSYEKL. The CDR3 contains 17 residues. Trimming stripped 0 bases from V and 5 bases from J, with 19 bases between. CDR3 DNA: TGCGCCAGCAGCCAAGATTCAGGTTTTCCCACCGGCGAGACCCAGTACTTC. Translating it yields CASSQDSGFPTGETQYF.

In regard to this clone: The junction differs from germline at one of its ends, possibly a read error. The chain couples TRBV6-5 to TRBJ2-7; D gene uncertain. The CDR3 contains 16 residues. Germline V gives CDR1 MNHEY, CDR2 SVGAGI. CDR3 sequence reads: CASSYSPTQSSYERYF. In nucleotides, the CDR3 is TGTGCCAGCAGTTACTCGCCTACTCAGAGCTCCTACGAGCGGTACTTC.